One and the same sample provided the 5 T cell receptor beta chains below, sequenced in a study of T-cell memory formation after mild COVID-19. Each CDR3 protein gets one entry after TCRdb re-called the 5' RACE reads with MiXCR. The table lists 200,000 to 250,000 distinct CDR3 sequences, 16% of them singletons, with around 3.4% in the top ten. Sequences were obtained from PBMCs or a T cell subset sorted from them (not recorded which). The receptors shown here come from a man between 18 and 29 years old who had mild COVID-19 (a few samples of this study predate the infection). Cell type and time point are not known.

CDR3 protein: CASSYDGAYGYTF. CDR3 DNA sequence: TGCGCCAGCAGCTATGACGGAGCCTATGGCTACACCTTC. The chain employs TRBV5-1 and TRBJ1-2, with D hard to call. V was shortened by 3 bases and J by 4 bases, with 10 bases between the two germline ends. The CDR3 runs to 13 residues. CDR1 and CDR2 from the germline V gene are SGHRS and YFSETQ.

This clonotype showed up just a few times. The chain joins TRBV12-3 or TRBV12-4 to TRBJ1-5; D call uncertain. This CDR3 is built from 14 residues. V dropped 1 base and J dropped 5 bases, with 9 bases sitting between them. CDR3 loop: CASSLEGPDQPQHF. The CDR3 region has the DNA TGTGCCAGCAGTTTAGAAGGGCCAGATCAGCCCCAGCATTTT.

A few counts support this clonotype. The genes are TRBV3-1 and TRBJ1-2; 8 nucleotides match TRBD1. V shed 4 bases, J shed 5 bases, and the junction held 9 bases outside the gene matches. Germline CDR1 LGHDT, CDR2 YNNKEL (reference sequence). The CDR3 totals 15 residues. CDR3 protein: CASSLDRVGFYGYTF. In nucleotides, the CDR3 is TGTGCCAGCAGCCTGGACAGGGTGGGCTTTTATGGCTACACCTTC.

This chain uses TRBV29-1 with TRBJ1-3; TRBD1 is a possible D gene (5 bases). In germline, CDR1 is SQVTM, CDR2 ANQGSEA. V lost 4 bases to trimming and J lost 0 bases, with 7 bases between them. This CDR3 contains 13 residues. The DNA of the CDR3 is TGCAGCGTTGGACAGAACTCTGGAAACACCATATATTTT. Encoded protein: CSVGQNSGNTIYF.

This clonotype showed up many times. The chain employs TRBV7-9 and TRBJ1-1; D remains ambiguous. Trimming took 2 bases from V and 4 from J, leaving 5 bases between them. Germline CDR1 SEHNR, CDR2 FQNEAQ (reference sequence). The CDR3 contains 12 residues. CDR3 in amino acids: CASSLSSTEAFF. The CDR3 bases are TGTGCCAGCAGCTTAAGTTCCACTGAAGCTTTCTTT.